Listed here are 26 T cell receptor beta chains from one sample, sequenced in a study of OX40 agonist ivuxolimab in advanced cancers. Sequencing was performed with immunoSEQ multiplex PCR; in TCRdb, only in-frame clones are kept and a portion is missing. This sample has about 100,000 clones; roughly 80% occur once, and the top ten carry around 5.5%. The specimen was CD4+ or CD8+ T cells sorted from blood, collected in a trial of the OX40 agonist ivuxolimab. The receptors were sampled from an adult with an advanced solid tumor such as melanoma, head and neck, liver or kidney cancer.

The CDR3 is CASSSQSSGANVLTF. The CDR3 coding sequence is TGTGCCAGCAGCTCTCAAAGCTCTGGGGCCAACGTCCTGACTTTC. The V gene is TRBV5-6, the J gene TRBJ2-6; D is unclear. Germline V lookup: CDR1 SGHDT, CDR2 YYEEEE. The CDR3 totals 15 residues. V lost 3 bases, J lost 0 bases, and 7 bases lay in between.

The sample holds many counts of this clone. The chain has TRBV7-3 and TRBJ1-2, with 9 bases fitting TRBD1. CDR3 length equals 16 residues. CDR1 and CDR2 (germline): SGHTA, FQGTGA. V shed 2 bases, J shed 6 bases, and the junction held 10 bases outside the gene matches. CDR3 sequence: CASSLAVGQGRDGYTF. DNA for the CDR3: TGTGCCAGCAGCTTAGCGGTGGGACAGGGTAGGGATGGCTACACCTTC.

The V gene is TRBV28, the J gene TRBJ1-1; D gene ambiguous. Germline lookup yields CDR1 MDHEN and CDR2 SYDVKM. The CDR3 runs 12 residues. V lost 6 bases to trimming and J lost 4 bases, with 9 bases between them. CDR3 nucleotides: TGTGCCAGCAGCCCGCTGCGCACTGAAGCTTTCTTT. It encodes CASSPLRTEAFF.

V gene TRBV5-4 combines with J gene TRBJ1-1; D is possibly TRBD1 (5 bases). The CDR3 is 15 amino acids. The germline gives CDR1 SGHNT, CDR2 YYREEE (reference sequence). The germline V and J ends were trimmed by 2 bases and 2 bases, with 13 bases remaining between them. The CDR3 spells CASSLFSRVNTEAFF. CDR3 DNA: TGTGCCAGCAGCTTATTTTCCAGGGTAAACACTGAAGCTTTCTTT.

The chain employs TRBV7-2 and TRBJ2-7; D uncertain. V was pared by 1 base and J by 0 bases, with 7 bases between. The germline gives CDR1 SGHTA, CDR2 FQGNSA. The CDR3 length is 14 residues. CDR3 nucleotides: TGTGCCAGCAGCTTAGGTGGTAACTCCTACGAGCAGTACTTC. It is translated as CASSLGGNSYEQYF. The complete variable domain, with remaining parts taken from reference TRBV7-2 and TRBJ2-7, reads GAGVSQSPSNKVTEKGKDVELRCDPISGHTALYWYRQSLGQGLEFLIYFQGNSAPDKSGLPSDRFSAERTGGSVSTLTIQRTQQEDSAVYLCASSLGGNSYEQYFGPGTRLTVT.

The chain recombines TRBV10-1 with TRBJ1-1; TRBD1 matches 9 bases. CDR3 size: 15 residues. The ends lost 3 bases at V and 1 base at J; junction bases unmatched: 3. Per the germline V gene, CDR1 is WNHNN and CDR2 is SYGVQD (reference sequence). Here the CDR3 DNA reads TGCGCCAGCAGTGACACGGGACAGGGGAACACTGAAGCTTTCTTT. Translating it yields CASSDTGQGNTEAFF.

This chain uses TRBV5-1 with TRBJ1-1, with a weak D call TRBD1 (5 bases). CDR1 and CDR2 (germline): SGHRS, YFSETQ. CDR3 length: 15 residues. Between the trimmed V and J ends, which lost 0 bases and 2 bases, there was a span of 11 bases. The CDR3 loop is CASSLAAGLNTEAFF. The CDR3 nucleotides are TGCGCCAGCAGCTTGGCGGCAGGGCTAAACACTGAAGCTTTCTTT. Full variable domain (missing parts from reference TRBV5-1 and TRBJ1-1): KAGVTQTPRYLIKTRGQQVTLSCSPISGHRSVSWYQQTPGQGLQFLFEYFSETQRNKGNFPGRFSGRQFSNSRSEMNVSTLELGDSALYLCASSLAAGLNTEAFFGQGTRLTVV.

Only one count was recorded for this clone. V and J are TRBV20-1 and TRBJ1-2, with D hard to call. Trimming took off 3 bases at V and 5 bases at J, with 7 bases between the two ends. CDR3 size: 11 residues. Per the germline V gene, CDR1 is DFQATT and CDR2 is SNEGSKA (reference sequence). CDR3: CSASGWYGYTF. In DNA form, the CDR3 reads TGCAGTGCTAGCGGGTGGTATGGCTACACCTTC.

CDR3 DNA sequence: TGTGCCAGCATAGGGACAGGGAACACCGGGGAGCTGTTTTTT. Amino acids: CASIGTGNTGELFF. The gene calls are TRBV2 and TRBJ2-2; 8 bases are a match to TRBD1. Per the germline V gene, CDR1 is SNHLY and CDR2 is FYNNEI. This CDR3 is built from 14 residues. V lost 7 bases, J lost 1 base, and 2 bases stayed unmatched.

The V gene is TRBV21-1, the J gene TRBJ2-2. TRBV21-1 is marked as a pseudogene. There are 17 residues in the CDR3. CDR3 region: CASSLAPGAKYTGELFF. The CDR3 nucleotides are TGTGCCAGCAGCCTGGCGCCGGGGGCTAAGTACACCGGGGAGCTGTTTTTT.

The chain carries TRBV11-2 and TRBJ1-2; no reliable D call. Germline V gives CDR1 SGHAT, CDR2 FQNNGV. V lost 7 bases and J lost 7, with 19 bases in between. This CDR3 comprises 14 residues. This chain's CDR3 is CASTPVTAASGYTF. The CDR3 nucleotides read TGTGCCAGCACCCCGGTGACCGCGGCGAGTGGCTACACCTTC.

V and J are TRBV19 and TRBJ2-4, with TRBD1 matching 9 bases. Germline CDR1 and CDR2: LNHDA and SQIVND (reference sequence). The CDR3 is made up of 16 amino acids. V lost 5 bases to trimming and J lost 5 bases; unmatched junction nucleotides: 10. CDR3 sequence (DNA): TGTGCCAGTAGTGCAAAGGGGACAGGGTTTGAAAACATTCAGTACTTC. This gives the protein CASSAKGTGFENIQYF.

This rearrangement joins TRBV2 to TRBJ2-6; the match to TRBD1 covers 9 bases. The germline V gene has CDR1 SNHLY and CDR2 FYNNEI. The CDR3 spans 18 residues. The V and J ends lost 3 bases and 0 bases, in that order; junction bases with no gene match: 6. For the CDR3, the DNA is TGTGCCAGCAGTGACGGGACAGGGCGTTCCTCTGGGGCCAACGTCCTGACTTTC. Translating gives CASSDGTGRSSGANVLTF.

The chain is built from TRBV6-1 and TRBJ2-7, with D perhaps TRBD1 (7 bases). Germline assignment: CDR1 MNHNS and CDR2 SASEGT. Trimming removed 5 bases from V and 3 bases from J, with 14 bases in between. The CDR3 spans 14 residues. Here the CDR3 DNA reads TGTGCCAGCAGTCCGCGGGACAGTGGCTACGAGCAGTACTTC. As protein: CASSPRDSGYEQYF.

The chain employs TRBV19 and TRBJ1-2, with D possibly TRBD1 on 5 matching bases. The CDR3 loop spans 13 amino acids. CDR1 is LNHDA, CDR2 SQIVND, per germline (reference sequence). Trimming left V 1 base short and J 3 bases short, with 6 bases between. The CDR3 loop reads CASSIVGDYGYTF. In DNA, the CDR3 is TGTGCCAGTAGTATAGTAGGGGACTATGGCTACACCTTC.

This chain connects TRBV7-3 to TRBJ2-3; TRBD2 agrees at 9 bases. The CDR3 is 15 residues long. The germline V gene has CDR1 SGHTA and CDR2 FQGTGA. The junction had 6 bases not matched to a gene; V was cut back by 2 bases and J by 6 bases. The CDR3 nucleotides read TGTGCCAGCAGCTTAGGCGGGGGGGCCAGGGATACGCAGTATTTT. It encodes CASSLGGGARDTQYF.

V usage is TRBV2 and J usage is TRBJ2-1, with 10 bases lining up with TRBD2. CDR1 SNHLY and CDR2 FYNNEI come from the germline V gene. The CDR3 contains 15 residues. The V segment lost 5 bases and the J segment 6 bases; nucleotides outside the gene matches: 7. The CDR3 spells CASSRLAGVSNEQFF. The CDR3 DNA sequence: TGTGCCAGCAGTAGGCTAGCGGGAGTTAGCAATGAGCAGTTCTTC.

The V call is TRBV7-2, the J call TRBJ2-1; 14 bases agree with TRBD2. V trimming: 5 bases; J trimming: 5 bases; junction bases outside the gene matches: 5. CDR3 length: 16 residues. Germline CDR1 is SGHTA and CDR2 is FQGNSA. For the CDR3, the DNA is TGTGCCAGCAGCCTCCAGGGACTAGCGGGGGACAATGAGCAGTTCTTC. Protein: CASSLQGLAGDNEQFF.

This chain uses TRBV2 with TRBJ2-1; 11 bases match TRBD2. Looked up from germline, CDR1 is SNHLY and CDR2 is FYNNEI. After removal of 5 bases from V and 7 bases from J, the junction contained 7 bases not matched to a gene. This CDR3 region has 15 residues. Here the CDR3 DNA reads TGTGCCAGCAGTATTACTAGCGGGAGTCTGAATGAGCAGTTCTTC. Translation gives CASSITSGSLNEQFF.

This rearrangement joins TRBV28 to TRBJ2-5; TRBD2 might be the D (5 bases). The J call may be faulty, since TRBJ2-7 better matches the DNA end. Germline values: CDR1 MDHEN, CDR2 SYDVKM. CDR3 length: 14 residues. This CDR3 reads CASTRVGSSYEQYF. CDR3 coding DNA: TGTGCCAGCACCCGGGTGGGGAGCTCCTACGAGCAGTACTTC.

The CDR3 DNA sequence: TGTGCCAGCAGCTTATCCGCGGGCTCCTACAATGAGCAGTTCTTC. Translating gives CASSLSAGSYNEQFF. V usage is TRBV7-3 and J usage is TRBJ2-1, with D tentatively TRBD2 (5 bases). CDR3 length: 15 residues. The germline gives CDR1 SGHTA, CDR2 FQGTGA. V lost 2 bases and J lost 0, with 8 bases in between.

This chain joins TRBV10-2 and TRBJ2-3; 8 positions match TRBD2. CDR1 is WSHSY and CDR2 is SAAADI in the germline V gene. The CDR3 is 13 residues long. V shed 6 bases and J 7 bases; nucleotides not matched to a gene: 6. The DNA for the CDR3 is TGCGCCAGCAGACGTAGCGGGAATTATACGCAGTATTTT. It yields the protein CASRRSGNYTQYF.

The rearrangement links TRBV25-1 to TRBJ1-1, with a weak D call TRBD1 (6 bases). Trimming shortened V by 4 bases and J by 4 bases, and 13 bases separated the two germline ends. Germline V gene lookup returns CDR1 MGHDK and CDR2 SYGVNS. The CDR3 consists of 14 residues. The CDR3 region is CASSATGYRTEAFF. DNA of the CDR3: TGTGCCAGCAGTGCCACAGGGTATCGCACTGAAGCTTTCTTT.

V gene TRBV7-9 combines with J gene TRBJ2-1; no firm D call. The length of the CDR3 is 12 residues. Germline V lookup: CDR1 SEHNR, CDR2 FQNEAQ (reference sequence). The V and J ends lost 4 bases and 3 bases respectively, with 4 bases between them. The CDR3 reads CASSSVYNEQFF. The CDR3 nucleotides read TGTGCCAGCAGCTCCGTCTACAATGAGCAGTTCTTC.

V and J are TRBV19 and TRBJ2-7; no firm D call. Per germline, CDR1 LNHDA and CDR2 SQIVND (reference sequence). V was cut by 3 bases and J by 4 bases, with 10 bases left in between. This CDR3 has 13 amino acids. The CDR3 bases are TGTGCCAGTAGTATCTCCGGGTTGTACGAGCAGTACTTC. It translates to CASSISGLYEQYF.

The genes are TRBV6-1 and TRBJ1-1; D is uncertain. The V gene lost 2 bases and the J gene lost 0 bases, with 7 bases spanning the gap. The germline CDR1 and CDR2 sequences are MNHNS and SASEGT. The CDR3 runs to 14 residues. CDR3 residues: CASSEQTMNTEAFF. CDR3 DNA sequence: TGTGCCAGCAGTGAACAGACCATGAACACTGAAGCTTTCTTT.